This passage covers 7 T cell receptor beta chains from one sample sequenced in a study of cytomegalovirus exposure and HLA in healthy donors. PCR amplification relied on 60 Vbeta primers (plus 13 Jbeta primers). Assay used: immunoSEQ multiplex PCR; TCRdb lists only in-frame clones, some missing. The sample carries approximately 240,000 clones, 82% recorded once. The sample consisted of PBMCs. The receptors originated from a woman aged 40 to 49 in good health and CMV-seropositive.

This clone was recorded a few times. This chain joins TRBV4-3 and TRBJ1-6; 7 bases fit TRBD1. In germline, CDR1 is LGHNA, CDR2 YSLEER. The CDR3 extends over 18 amino acids. The ends lost 1 base at V and 7 bases at J; junction bases unmatched: 13. The CDR3 DNA sequence: TGCGCCAGCAGCCAAGGACAGGGTGTACCTCCGGGCAATTCACCCCTCCACTTT. Amino acid sequence: CASSQGQGVPPGNSPLHF.

The chain uses TRBV7-2 and TRBJ2-1, with TRBD2 as a possible D gene (6 bases). The V gene's germline CDR1 is SGHTA and CDR2 FQGNSA. V dropped 4 bases and J dropped 9 bases, with 19 bases sitting between them. The CDR3 totals 15 residues. In nucleotides, the CDR3 is TGTGCCAGCAGCTCGGGACTGGGAGAAGCCGGTGAGCAGTTCTTC. The encoded protein is CASSSGLGEAGEQFF.

The count of this clone is one. The chain uses TRBV6-4 and TRBJ1-1; no firm D call. The ends were cut back, 3 bases at V and 4 bases at J, with 12 bases in the middle. Germline V gene data show CDR1 as MRHNA and CDR2 as SNTAGT. There are 14 residues in the CDR3. CDR3 protein: CASSEGGLGTEAFF. In DNA, the CDR3 is TGTGCCAGCAGTGAGGGAGGGTTGGGCACTGAAGCTTTCTTT.

The V gene is TRBV4-3, the J gene TRBJ2-7; 11 bases map to TRBD2. Losses at the gene ends were 1 base for V and 4 bases for J; bases not matched to a gene: 9. Germline lookup yields CDR1 LGHNA and CDR2 YSLEER. This CDR3 spans 17 amino acids. CDR3 in DNA: TGCGCCAGCAGCCAAGGAATAACTAGCGGGGGTACTTACGAGCAGTACTTC. It is translated as CASSQGITSGGTYEQYF.

This clone occurred once. The V gene is TRBV25-1, the J gene TRBJ2-1; TRBD1 agrees at 8 bases. V gave up 6 bases and J gave up 6 bases; unmatched junction bases: 4. The CDR3 runs to 13 residues. The germline CDR1 and CDR2 sequences are MGHDK and SYGVNS. The CDR3 region has the DNA TGTGCCAGCAGGGACAGGGAAAGCAATGAGCAGTTCTTC. Residues: CASRDRESNEQFF.

The chain joins TRBV4-3 to TRBJ2-2; TRBD2 matches 9 bases. Germline lookup yields CDR1 LGHNA and CDR2 YSLEER. The CDR3 runs 16 residues. Trimming cost V 4 bases and J 0 bases; bases outside gene matches: 3. For the CDR3, the DNA is TGCGCCAGCAGCCTGACTAGCGGCCCGAACACCGGGGAGCTGTTTTTT. This sequence encodes CASSLTSGPNTGELFF.

The chain links TRBV29-1 to TRBJ1-2, with 7 bases that match TRBD1. The CDR3 length is 13 residues. Germline lookup yields CDR1 SQVTM and CDR2 ANQGSEA. Trimming removed 7 bases from V and 6 bases from J; junction bases left unmatched: 11. CDR3 nucleotide sequence: TGCAGCGCAGACCGACAGGGTTGGAATGGCTACACCTTC. Residues: CSADRQGWNGYTF.